The 15 T cell receptor beta chains below come from one sample, sequenced in a study of Graves' ophthalmopathy and Graves' hyperthyroidism. Scientists amplified the TCR beta CDR3 regions from RNA transcripts. Amplification began with first-round RT-PCR using HTBI primers, then second-round multiplex PCR was performed. From the multiplex PCR reads, TCRdb called clonotypes with MiXCR, one entry per CDR3 protein. The sample has around 660,000 distinct CDR3 sequences, about two fifths seen once. Material for sequencing was peripheral blood. The receptors stem from an adult man with Graves' ophthalmopathy.

This chain links TRBV12-5 with TRBJ1-1; no clear D gene. Germline V lookup: CDR1 LGHNT, CDR2 FRNRAP. Trimming took off 0 bases at V and 0 bases at J, with 5 bases between the two ends. The CDR3 length is 14 residues. The CDR3 coding sequence is TGTGCTAGTGGTTTGGTACCCTTGAACACTGAAGCTTTCTTT. It specifies CASGLVPLNTEAFF.

The chain employs TRBV5-1 and TRBJ1-3, with D unclear. This CDR3 comprises 16 residues. Per germline, CDR1 SGHRS and CDR2 YFSETQ. V lost 0 bases to trimming and J lost 0 bases, with 10 bases between them. CDR3: CASSLARINSGNTIYF. CDR3 in DNA: TGCGCCAGCAGCTTGGCCCGGATAAACTCTGGAAACACCATATATTTT.

The J gene is TRBJ2-7, the V gene TRBV12-3 or TRBV12-4; D is unresolved. Trimming removed 3 bases at V and 3 bases at J, with 6 bases between. The CDR3 has 12 amino acids. The DNA of the CDR3 is TGTGCCAGCAGTTTTACAATCTACGAGCAGTACTTC. Its protein product is CASSFTIYEQYF.

A note on this clonotype: This clone may be a read error of a much larger clone one base away. The chain carries TRBV19 and TRBJ1-1, with TRBD1 matching over 7 bases. Germline V gene data show CDR1 as LNHDA and CDR2 as SQIVND (reference sequence). Losses at the gene ends were 3 bases for V and 3 bases for J; bases not matched to a gene: 4. The CDR3 extends over 14 amino acids. CDR3 sequence reads: CASSIDREDTEAFF. The CDR3 DNA is TGTGCCAGTAGTATCGACAGGGAGGACACTGAAGCTTTCTTT. Full variable domain (missing parts from reference TRBV19 and TRBJ1-1): DGGITQSPKYLFRKEGQNVTLSCEQNLNHDAMYWYRQDPGQGLRLIYYSQIVNDFQKGDIAEGYSVSREKKESFPLTVTSAQKNPTAFYLCASSIDREDTEAFFGQGTRLTVV.

Points on this clonotype: One end of the junction varies from germline; a read error may be responsible. The chain recombines TRBV29-1 with TRBJ2-7; the match to TRBD1 covers 7 bases. The germline V gene encodes CDR1 SQVTM and CDR2 ANQGSEA. This CDR3 has 9 amino acids. CDR3 residues: CSDRGVLDF. The CDR3 DNA reads as TGCAGCGACAGGGGAGTGCTGGACTTC.

This rearrangement joins TRBV27 to TRBJ2-7; 8 bases line up with TRBD1. The germline V gene has CDR1 MNHEY and CDR2 SMNVEV (reference sequence). J was trimmed by 4 bases and V by 0 bases; bases with no gene match: 2. The CDR3 is made up of 14 amino acids. The CDR3 DNA is TGTGCCAGCAGTTTATCGGACAGGGCTTACGAGCAGTACTTC. Encoded protein: CASSLSDRAYEQYF.

Concerning this clonotype: An end of the junction differs from the germline gene, which may be a read error. The rearrangement links TRBV10-3 to TRBJ1-2, with 10 bases matching TRBD1. CDR3 length equals 14 residues. The germline CDR1 and CDR2 sequences are ENHRY and SYGVKD. This chain's CDR3 is CASSRGQGDDGYTF. In DNA, the CDR3 is TGTGCCAGCAGTCGCGGACAGGGGGACGATGGCTACACCTTC.

There are many counts of this clonotype. The chain links TRBV15 to TRBJ2-7, with 7 bases aligning to TRBD1. This CDR3 has 14 amino acids. Germline CDR1 LNHNV, CDR2 YYDKDF (reference sequence). Germline trimming cut 2 bases from V and 5 bases from J; bases unmatched to any gene: 6. The CDR3 loop reads CATSRRGQEDEQYF. DNA of the CDR3: TGTGCCACCAGCAGAAGGGGGCAGGAGGACGAGCAGTACTTC.

A few counts support this clonotype. For the CDR3, the DNA is TGTGCCAGTAGTATGCGGGCCCCGGGCACCGGGGAGCTGTTTTTT. Protein product: CASSMRAPGTGELFF. This chain uses TRBV19 with TRBJ2-2; D may be TRBD2 (5 bases). V was pared by 3 bases and J by 4 bases, with 12 bases between. CDR1 and CDR2 (germline): LNHDA, SQIVND (reference sequence). The CDR3 has 15 amino acids.

At least ten counts were recorded for this clonotype. The V call is TRBV20-1, the J call TRBJ1-2, with no clear D. V was trimmed by 0 bases and J by 6 bases, leaving 8 bases between them. Germline CDR1 is DFQATT and CDR2 is SNEGSKA (reference sequence). This CDR3 contains 12 residues. The DNA for the CDR3 is TGCAGTGCTAGAGATGGAATCGATGGCTACACCTTC. It specifies CSARDGIDGYTF.

Ten or more counts support this clonotype. This rearrangement joins TRBV12-3 or TRBV12-4 to TRBJ1-4; D is ambiguous. The CDR3 runs 13 residues. V was shortened by 8 bases and J by 6 bases, with 13 bases between the two germline ends. The chain's CDR3 is CASGIDGHEKLFF. DNA of the CDR3: TGTGCCAGCGGAATAGACGGCCATGAAAAACTGTTTTTT.

CDR3 amino acids: CSARLAGETYEQYF. The DNA for the CDR3 is TGCAGTGCTAGACTAGCGGGAGAGACCTACGAGCAGTACTTC. The J gene is TRBJ2-5, the V gene TRBV20-1; 10 positions agree with TRBD2. The tail of the sequence fits TRBJ2-7 better, so the J call may be wrong. The CDR3 contains 14 residues. The germline gives CDR1 DFQATT, CDR2 SNEGSKA (reference sequence).

This clonotype was counted at least ten times. V and J are TRBV25-1 and TRBJ1-1; D gene unclear. The CDR3 runs to 13 residues. V shed 8 bases and J shed 1 base, with 11 bases lying between them. CDR1 is MGHDK, CDR2 SYGVNS, per germline. The CDR3 loop reads CASSEGWNTEAFF. Here the CDR3 DNA reads TGTGCCAGCTCTGAGGGTTGGAACACTGAAGCTTTCTTT.

About this clonotype itself: Being one base from a much bigger clone, this may be a read error. The chain employs TRBV19 and TRBJ1-1; D is uncertain. Germline CDR1 and CDR2: LNHDA and SQIVND (reference sequence). The CDR3 is 13 residues long. CDR3 residues: CASNFALNTGAFF. The DNA for the CDR3 is TGTGCCAGTAATTTCGCACTGAACACTGGAGCTTTCTTT.

About this clonotype: A single base separates this from a much larger clone, so it may be a read error. This rearrangement joins TRBV7-2 to TRBJ1-3; no firm D call. CDR3 length: 14 residues. The germline V gene encodes CDR1 SGHTA and CDR2 FQGNSA. The DNA for the CDR3 is TGTGCCAGCAGCTTGGAAAGGGCTGGAAACACCACATATTTT. The encoded protein is CASSLERAGNTTYF.